The sequence of this T cell receptor beta chain was determined in a study of cytomegalovirus exposure and HLA in healthy donors. Study-wide results and caveats: Indistinguishability led to the exclusion of some V segments, TRBV6-2 and TRBV6-3 included.

The length of the CDR3 is 18 residues. The germline V gene encodes CDR1 MNHEY and CDR2 SMNVEV (reference sequence). Germline trimming cut 5 bases from V and 0 bases from J; bases unmatched to any gene: 10. PCR primers comprised 60 Vbeta and 13 Jbeta primers. TCRdb keeps only in-frame clones here, not all; method: immunoSEQ multiplex PCR. The top ten hold over 1.5% of the sample, which has about 130,000 clones, 70% to 80% seen once. A remark on this clone: Its antigen is as yet unknown.

This TCR was recovered from a woman in her fifties or sixties in good health and CMV-seronegative. The chain employs TRBV27 and TRBJ1-5; the match to TRBD1 covers 10 bases. The specimen was PBMCs. The CDR3 loop is CASSAARTGGDSNQPQHF. DNA of the CDR3: TGTGCCAGCAGTGCGGCCCGGACAGGGGGGGATAGCAATCAGCCCCAGCATTTT.